This T cell receptor beta chain was obtained from a study of cytomegalovirus exposure and HLA in healthy donors. General study results and limits: Among the most significant clusters, several appeared linked to common viral pathogens in a later analysis. Across donors, presence/absence analyses took sequencing depth to be roughly uniform.

The PCR had 60 Vbeta and 13 Jbeta primers. Profiled with immunoSEQ multiplex PCR; TCRdb holds only in-frame clones, not every one. In the table there are some 130,000 clones, roughly 80% of which are singletons. To note about this clone: Its cognate antigen is unknown.

J gave up 10 bases and V 6 bases, and 8 bases lay outside the gene matches. CDR1 is MNHNS, CDR2 SASEGT, per germline. There are 14 residues in the CDR3. Sequencing input: PBMCs. The V call is TRBV6-1, the J call TRBJ2-1, with TRBD2 matching 11 bases. The receptor was isolated from a woman aged 60-70 years in good health and CMV-seronegative. This chain's CDR3 is CASREPGLAEEQFF. Here the CDR3 DNA reads TGTGCCAGCAGGGAACCGGGACTAGCGGAGGAGCAGTTCTTC.